One sample yielded the 9 T cell receptor beta chains listed below, sequenced in a study of CD8+ T cells in alopecia areata. cDNA serving as the sequencing template came from extracted, reverse transcribed RNA. TCRdb keeps only in-frame clones here, not all; method: immunoSEQ multiplex PCR. This repertoire shows about 110,000 clones, approximately 63% found once; its top ten account for approximately 22%. Sequencing was done on a sample of CD8+ T cells sorted from blood. These receptor sequences come from a human donor in good health.

V and J are TRBV10-2 and TRBJ2-7; a weak D match, TRBD2 (5 bases). Germline CDR1 is WSHSY and CDR2 is SAAADI. V was pared by 5 bases and J by 3 bases, with 11 bases between. The CDR3 has 13 residues. This CDR3 is CASSSEVVYEQYF. CDR3 DNA: TGCGCCAGCAGTTCGGAGGTTGTCTACGAGCAGTACTTC.

This clone was observed a handful of times. The rearrangement joins TRBV19 to TRBJ2-2; D gene uncertain. This CDR3 comprises 10 residues. Trimming took off 8 bases at V and 6 bases at J, with 4 bases between the two ends. From germline, CDR1 is LNHDA and CDR2 SQIVND (reference sequence). CDR3 loop: CASWAGELFF. Here the CDR3 DNA reads TGTGCCAGTTGGGCCGGGGAGCTGTTTTTT.

This clone has only one observation. V usage is TRBV7-8 and J usage is TRBJ2-1; D remains unclear. The CDR3 totals 14 residues. CDR1 and CDR2 from the germline V gene are SGHVS and FQNEAQ. Trimming took 4 bases from V and 5 from J, leaving 12 bases between them. This CDR3 reads CASSSKISNNEQFF. The CDR3 coding sequence is TGTGCCAGCAGCTCTAAGATTAGCAACAATGAGCAGTTCTTC.

The V call is TRBV11-2, the J call TRBJ2-3; no firm D call. CDR1 and CDR2 (germline): SGHAT, FQNNGV. The CDR3 is made up of 12 amino acids. Trimming cost V 2 bases and J 4 bases, with 4 bases left between them. Written as DNA, the CDR3 is TGTGCCAGCAGCTTAATTCCAGATACGCAGTATTTT. As protein: CASSLIPDTQYF. Looking up the rest from reference TRBV11-2 and TRBJ2-3 gives the full variable domain: EAGVAQSPRYKIIEKRQSVAFWCNPISGHATLYWYQQILGQGPKLLIQFQNNGVVDDSQLPKDRFSAERLKGVDSTLKIQPAKLEDSAVYLCASSLIPDTQYFGPGTRLTVL.

The chain links TRBV5-1 to TRBJ2-3; 11 nucleotides align to TRBD1. Germline V gene lookup returns CDR1 SGHRS and CDR2 YFSETQ. There are 15 residues in the CDR3. The V and J ends lost 3 bases and 6 bases, in that order; junction bases with no gene match: 6. DNA for the CDR3: TGCGCCAGCAGCTCCTGGACAGGGGGCGTGGATACGCAGTATTTT. This codes for CASSSWTGGVDTQYF.

The chain combines TRBV13 with TRBJ2-1, with TRBD2 matching over 12 bases. Germline CDR1 reads PRHDT; CDR2 reads FYEKMQ (reference sequence). With 6 bases clipped from V and 9 bases from J, the junction kept 3 bases outside the gene matches. The length of the CDR3 is 13 residues. Here the CDR3 DNA reads TGTGCCAGCAGACTAGCGGGGGGACCTGAGCAGTTCTTC. The encoded protein is CASRLAGGPEQFF. The full variable domain, completed using reference TRBV13 and TRBJ2-1, is AAGVIQSPRHLIKEKRETATLKCYPIPRHDTVYWYQQGPGQDPQFLISFYEKMQSDKGSIPDRFSAQQFSDYHSELNMSSLELGDSALYFCASRLAGGPEQFFGPGTRLTVL.

The chain combines TRBV13 with TRBJ1-6, with D unclear. The CDR3 runs to 14 residues. Trimming shortened V by 2 bases and J by 9 bases, and 11 bases separated the two germline ends. In germline, CDR1 is PRHDT, CDR2 FYEKMQ (reference sequence). CDR3 protein: CASSLRGTASPLHF. The CDR3 DNA follows: TGTGCCAGCAGCTTACGTGGAACGGCTTCACCCCTCCACTTT.

The rearrangement uses TRBV18 and TRBJ2-3; TRBD1 matches at 8 bases. Germline lookup yields CDR1 KGHSH and CDR2 LQKENI. The V segment lost 3 bases and the J segment 0 bases; nucleotides outside the gene matches: 2. CDR3 length: 15 residues. Here the CDR3 DNA reads TGTGCCAGCTCACCCCGGGACAGGAGCACAGATACGCAGTATTTT. Translation gives CASSPRDRSTDTQYF.

On this clone itself: The same CDR3 is also encoded by other DNA sequences in this sample. The chain carries TRBV27 and TRBJ2-1, with 7 bases identical to TRBD2. The CDR3 runs to 13 residues. The V segment lost 5 bases and the J segment 4 bases; nucleotides outside the gene matches: 2. Germline CDR1 and CDR2: MNHEY and SMNVEV (reference sequence). The CDR3 DNA reads TGTGCCAGCAGTCTCGGGGGGTACAATGAGCAGTTCTTC. This sequence encodes CASSLGGYNEQFF.